This T cell receptor (beta chain) was obtained from a study of CD8 T cells in ankylosing spondylitis. Each CDR3 protein is one row after TCRdb ran MiXCR on the 5' RACE reads. The table records 200,000 to 300,000 distinct CDR3 sequences, more than 25% of them present only once. The CDR3 is 13 amino acids. Trimming left V 1 base short and J 6 bases short, with 11 bases between. Germline lookup yields CDR1 SQVTM and CDR2 ANQGSEA. The sequence came from a male donor with ankylosing spondylitis or in good health (not recorded which). The chain uses TRBV29-1 and TRBJ2-3; possibly TRBD1 for D (5 bases). The material sequenced was blood, either unsorted or a sorted T cell fraction (not recorded which). The DNA of the CDR3 is TGCAGCGTTGAAGGCAGGGTCTCGGATACGCAGTATTTT. Its translation is CSVEGRVSDTQYF.